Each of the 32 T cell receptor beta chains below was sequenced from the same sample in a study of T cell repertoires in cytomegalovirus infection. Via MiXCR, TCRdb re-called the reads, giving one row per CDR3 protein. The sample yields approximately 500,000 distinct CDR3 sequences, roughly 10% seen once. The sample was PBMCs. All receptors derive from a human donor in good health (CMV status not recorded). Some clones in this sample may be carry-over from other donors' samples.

CDR3 sequence: CSAVGRGGLTQYF. The DNA of the CDR3 is TGCAGTGCAGTGGGGCGTGGGGGCCTTACGCAGTATTTT. The chain combines TRBV20-1 with TRBJ2-3; D is perhaps TRBD1 (6 bases). Germline CDR1 reads DFQATT; CDR2 reads SNEGSKA (reference sequence). V lost 6 bases to trimming and J lost 8 bases, with 18 bases between them. This CDR3 is built from 13 residues.

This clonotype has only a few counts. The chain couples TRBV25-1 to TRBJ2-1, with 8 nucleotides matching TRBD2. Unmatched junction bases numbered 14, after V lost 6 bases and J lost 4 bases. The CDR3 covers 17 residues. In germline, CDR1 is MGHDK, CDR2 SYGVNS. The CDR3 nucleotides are TGTGCCAGCAGGGTAGCCAGCGGGAGAGGGACATACAATGAGCAGTTCTTC. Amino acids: CASRVASGRGTYNEQFF.

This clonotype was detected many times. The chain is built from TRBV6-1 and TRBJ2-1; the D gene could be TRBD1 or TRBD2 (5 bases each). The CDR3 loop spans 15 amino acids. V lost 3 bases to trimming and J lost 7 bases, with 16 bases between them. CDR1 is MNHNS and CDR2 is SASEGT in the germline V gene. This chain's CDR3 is CASSERAGIPNEQFF. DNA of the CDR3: TGTGCCAGCAGTGAGAGGGCAGGGATCCCTAATGAGCAGTTCTTC.

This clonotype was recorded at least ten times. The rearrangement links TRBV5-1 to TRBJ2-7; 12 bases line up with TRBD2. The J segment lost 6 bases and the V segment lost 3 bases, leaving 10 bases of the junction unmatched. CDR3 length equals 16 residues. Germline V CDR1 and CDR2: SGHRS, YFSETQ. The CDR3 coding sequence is TGCGCCAGCAGCTCCGGGACTAGCGGGTTTCTTACCGAGCAGTACTTC. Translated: CASSSGTSGFLTEQYF. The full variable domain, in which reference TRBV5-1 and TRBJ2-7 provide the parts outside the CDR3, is KAGVTQTPRYLIKTRGQQVTLSCSPISGHRSVSWYQQTPGQGLQFLFEYFSETQRNKGNFPGRFSGRQFSNSRSEMNVSTLELGDSALYLCASSSGTSGFLTEQYFGPGTRLTVT.

CDR3 amino acids: CASSQSGPVNQPQHF. In DNA form, the CDR3 reads TGTGCCAGCAGCCAATCAGGACCGGTCAATCAGCCCCAGCATTTT. The J gene is TRBJ1-5, the V gene TRBV3-1; D is unclear. Germline CDR1 LGHDT, CDR2 YNNKEL (reference sequence). The CDR3 runs 15 residues. The V and J ends lost 2 bases and 3 bases respectively, with 11 bases between them.

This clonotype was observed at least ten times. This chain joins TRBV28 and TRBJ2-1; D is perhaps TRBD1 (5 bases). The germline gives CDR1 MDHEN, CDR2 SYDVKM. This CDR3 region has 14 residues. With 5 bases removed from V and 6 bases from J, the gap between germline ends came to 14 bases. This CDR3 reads CASSPPWGGNEQFF. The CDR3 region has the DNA TGTGCCAGCAGTCCCCCGTGGGGCGGCAATGAGCAGTTCTTC. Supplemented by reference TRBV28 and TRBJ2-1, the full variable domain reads DVKVTQSSRYLVKRTGEKVFLECVQDMDHENMFWYRQDPGLGLRLIYFSYDVKMKEKGDIPEGYSVSREKKERFSLILESASTNQTSMYLCASSPPWGGNEQFFGPGTRLTVL.

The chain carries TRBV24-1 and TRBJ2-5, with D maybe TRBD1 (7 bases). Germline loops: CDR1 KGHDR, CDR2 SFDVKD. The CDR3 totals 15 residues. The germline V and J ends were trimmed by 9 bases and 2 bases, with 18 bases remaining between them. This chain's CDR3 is CATEGRRGHQETQYF. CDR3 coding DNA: TGTGCCACCGAGGGTCGGAGGGGGCATCAAGAGACCCAGTACTTC.

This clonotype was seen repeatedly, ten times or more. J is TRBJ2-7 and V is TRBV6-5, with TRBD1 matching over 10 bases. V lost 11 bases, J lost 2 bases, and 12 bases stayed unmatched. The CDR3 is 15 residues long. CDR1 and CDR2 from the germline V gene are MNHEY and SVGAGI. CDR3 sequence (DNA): TGTGCCGCGCGAACTCCGGGACAGGGGACCTACGAGCAGTACTTC. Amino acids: CAARTPGQGTYEQYF.

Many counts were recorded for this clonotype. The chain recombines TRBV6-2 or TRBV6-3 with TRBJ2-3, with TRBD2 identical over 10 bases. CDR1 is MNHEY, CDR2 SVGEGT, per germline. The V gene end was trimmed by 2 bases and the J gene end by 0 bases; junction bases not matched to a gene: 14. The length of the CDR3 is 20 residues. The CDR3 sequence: CASSYRKRAGGPSSTDTQYF. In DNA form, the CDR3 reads TGTGCCAGCAGTTACCGAAAAAGAGCGGGGGGGCCTTCTAGCACAGATACGCAGTATTTT.

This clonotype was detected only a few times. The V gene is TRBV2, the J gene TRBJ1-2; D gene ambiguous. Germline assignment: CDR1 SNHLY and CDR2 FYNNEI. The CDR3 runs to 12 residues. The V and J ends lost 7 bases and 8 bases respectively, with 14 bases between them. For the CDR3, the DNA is TGTGCCAGCATGGCAGGACTTGACGGCTACACCTTC. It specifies CASMAGLDGYTF.

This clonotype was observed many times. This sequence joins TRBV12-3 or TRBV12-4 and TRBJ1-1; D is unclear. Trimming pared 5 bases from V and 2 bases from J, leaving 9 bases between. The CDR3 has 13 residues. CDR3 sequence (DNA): TGTGCCAGCAGTCTAGAGTACAACACTGAAGCTTTCTTT. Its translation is CASSLEYNTEAFF.

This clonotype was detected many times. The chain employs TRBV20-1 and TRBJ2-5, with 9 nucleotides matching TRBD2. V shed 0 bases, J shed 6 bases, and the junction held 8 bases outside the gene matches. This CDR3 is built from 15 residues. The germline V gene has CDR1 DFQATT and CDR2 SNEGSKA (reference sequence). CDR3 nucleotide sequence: TGCAGTGCTAGAGAGTATAGCGGGGGCTCGAAGACCCAGTACTTC. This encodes CSAREYSGGSKTQYF.

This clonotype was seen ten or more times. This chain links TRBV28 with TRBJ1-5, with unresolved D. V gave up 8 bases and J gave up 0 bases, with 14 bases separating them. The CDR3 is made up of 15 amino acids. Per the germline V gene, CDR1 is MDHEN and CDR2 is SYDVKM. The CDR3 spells CASVERIDSNQPQHF. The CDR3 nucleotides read TGTGCCAGCGTGGAACGTATTGATAGCAATCAGCCCCAGCATTTT. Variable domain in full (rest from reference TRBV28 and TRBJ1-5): DVKVTQSSRYLVKRTGEKVFLECVQDMDHENMFWYRQDPGLGLRLIYFSYDVKMKEKGDIPEGYSVSREKKERFSLILESASTNQTSMYLCASVERIDSNQPQHFGDGTRLSIL.

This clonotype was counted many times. DNA of the CDR3: TGTGCCACCAGTCCTGGACAGGCTAGAACTAACTATGGCTACACCTTC. It codes for CATSPGQARTNYGYTF. V usage is TRBV24-1 and J usage is TRBJ1-2; 7 bases map to TRBD1. There are 16 residues in the CDR3. Trimming at V came to 6 bases and at J to 0 bases, leaving 9 bases not matched to a gene. Germline V lookup: CDR1 KGHDR, CDR2 SFDVKD.

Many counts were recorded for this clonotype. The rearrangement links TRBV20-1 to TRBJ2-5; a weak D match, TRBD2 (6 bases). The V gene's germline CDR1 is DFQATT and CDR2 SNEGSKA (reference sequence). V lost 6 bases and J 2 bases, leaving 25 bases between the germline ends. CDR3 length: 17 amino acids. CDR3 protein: CSAPKRGEASIQETQYF. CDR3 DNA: TGCAGTGCGCCAAAGAGAGGGGAGGCCTCAATTCAAGAGACCCAGTACTTC.

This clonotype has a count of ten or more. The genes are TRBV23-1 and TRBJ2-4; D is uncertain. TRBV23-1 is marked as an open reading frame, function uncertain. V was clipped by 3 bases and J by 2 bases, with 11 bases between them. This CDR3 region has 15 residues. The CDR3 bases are TGCGCCAGCAGTCAGCCGGATAGACCCAAAAACATTCAGTACTTC. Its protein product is CASSQPDRPKNIQYF.

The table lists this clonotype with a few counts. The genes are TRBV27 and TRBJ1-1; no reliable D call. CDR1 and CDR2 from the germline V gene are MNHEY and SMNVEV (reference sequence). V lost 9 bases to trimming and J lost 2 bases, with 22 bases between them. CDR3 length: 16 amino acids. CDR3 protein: CASLPPSGSGNTEAFF. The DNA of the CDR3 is TGTGCCAGTCTACCTCCCTCTGGCAGTGGAAACACTGAAGCTTTCTTT.

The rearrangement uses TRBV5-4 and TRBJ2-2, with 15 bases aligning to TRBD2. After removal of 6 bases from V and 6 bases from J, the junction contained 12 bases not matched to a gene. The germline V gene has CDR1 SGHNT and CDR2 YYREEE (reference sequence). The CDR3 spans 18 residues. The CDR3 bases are TGTGCCAGCACCAAAGGACTAGCGGGGGGGTATACTTCCGGGGAGCTGTTTTTT. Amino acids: CASTKGLAGGYTSGELFF.

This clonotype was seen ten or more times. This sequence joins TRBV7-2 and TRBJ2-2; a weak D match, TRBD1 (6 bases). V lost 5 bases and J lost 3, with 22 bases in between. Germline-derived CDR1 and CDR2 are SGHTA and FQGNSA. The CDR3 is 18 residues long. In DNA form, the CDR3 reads TGTGCCAGCAGCCCGCTAGACAGGTTGCGGTCGGACACCGGGGAGCTGTTTTTT. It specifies CASSPLDRLRSDTGELFF.

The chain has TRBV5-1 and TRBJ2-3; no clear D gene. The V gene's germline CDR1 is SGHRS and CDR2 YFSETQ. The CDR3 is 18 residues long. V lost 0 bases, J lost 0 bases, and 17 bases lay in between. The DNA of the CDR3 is TGCGCCAGCAGCTTGGCGGACGTTCCGGGTCTGAGCACAGATACGCAGTATTTT. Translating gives CASSLADVPGLSTDTQYF.

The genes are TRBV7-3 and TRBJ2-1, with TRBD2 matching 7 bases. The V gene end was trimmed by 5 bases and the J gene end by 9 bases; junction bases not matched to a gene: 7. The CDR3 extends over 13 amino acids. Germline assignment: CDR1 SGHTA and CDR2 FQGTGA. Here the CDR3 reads CASSPQREGEQFF. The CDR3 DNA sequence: TGTGCCAGCAGCCCCCAGCGGGAAGGTGAGCAGTTCTTC.

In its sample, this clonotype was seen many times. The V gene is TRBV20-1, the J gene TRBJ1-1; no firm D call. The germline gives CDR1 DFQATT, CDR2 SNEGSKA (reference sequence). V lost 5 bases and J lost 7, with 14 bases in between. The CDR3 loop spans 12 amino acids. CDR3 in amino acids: CSAAAPTYEAFF. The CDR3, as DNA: TGCAGTGCTGCCGCTCCGACTTATGAAGCTTTCTTT.

CDR3 DNA sequence: TGTGCCAGCAGCAACGCGGGAGGGCGATTGGAAGATACGCAGTATTTT. Its translation is CASSNAGGRLEDTQYF. The chain links TRBV5-4 to TRBJ2-3; 9 nucleotides match TRBD2. Trimming took 4 bases from V and 5 from J; bases not matched to a gene: 11. The CDR3 totals 16 residues. CDR1 and CDR2 from the germline V gene are SGHNT and YYREEE (reference sequence).

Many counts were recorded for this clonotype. This CDR3 reads CASSLGLGTDTQYF. Written as DNA, the CDR3 is TGTGCCAGCAGTCTTGGACTAGGGACAGATACGCAGTATTTT. The chain carries TRBV7-2 and TRBJ2-3; 7 nucleotides agree with TRBD2. V shed 6 bases, J shed 3 bases, and the junction held 6 bases outside the gene matches. Germline CDR1 is SGHTA and CDR2 is FQGNSA. CDR3 length equals 14 residues.

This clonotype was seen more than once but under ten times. The CDR3 protein is CASSLAGLGTQYF. CDR3 sequence (DNA): TGTGCCAGCAGCCTAGCGGGTCTAGGCACGCAGTATTTT. The chain couples TRBV5-8 to TRBJ2-3, with TRBD2 identical over 8 bases. The germline V gene encodes CDR1 SGHTS and CDR2 YDEGEE. V trimming: 4 bases; J trimming: 9 bases; junction bases outside the gene matches: 7. The CDR3 has 13 residues. Supplemented by reference TRBV5-8 and TRBJ2-3, the full variable domain reads EAGVTQSPTHLIKTRGQQATLRCSPISGHTSVYWYQQALGLGLQFLLWYDEGEERNRGNFPPRFSGRQFPNYSSELNVNALELEDSALYLCASSLAGLGTQYFGPGTRLTVL.

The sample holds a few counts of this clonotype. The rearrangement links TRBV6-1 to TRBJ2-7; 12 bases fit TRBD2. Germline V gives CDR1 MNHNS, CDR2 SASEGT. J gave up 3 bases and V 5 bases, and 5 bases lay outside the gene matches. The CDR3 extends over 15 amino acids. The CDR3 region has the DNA TGTGCCAGCAGTAAGACTAGCGGGGGCTTCTACGAGCAGTACTTC. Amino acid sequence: CASSKTSGGFYEQYF.

The CDR3 loop is CAIDRDSSYNEQFF. CDR3 coding DNA: TGTGCCATTGACAGGGATAGCTCCTACAATGAGCAGTTCTTC. The rearrangement links TRBV10-3 to TRBJ2-1; 7 bases map to TRBD1. The V gene's germline CDR1 is ENHRY and CDR2 SYGVKD. Trimming removed 9 bases from V and 0 bases from J; junction bases left unmatched: 5. This CDR3 contains 14 residues.

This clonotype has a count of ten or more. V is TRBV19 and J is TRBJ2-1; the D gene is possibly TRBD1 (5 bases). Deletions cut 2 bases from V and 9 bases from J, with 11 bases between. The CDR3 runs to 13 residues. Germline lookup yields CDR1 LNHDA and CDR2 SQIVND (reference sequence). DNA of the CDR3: TGTGCCAGTAGTATATCGGACAAGGGTGAGCAGTTCTTC. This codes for CASSISDKGEQFF.

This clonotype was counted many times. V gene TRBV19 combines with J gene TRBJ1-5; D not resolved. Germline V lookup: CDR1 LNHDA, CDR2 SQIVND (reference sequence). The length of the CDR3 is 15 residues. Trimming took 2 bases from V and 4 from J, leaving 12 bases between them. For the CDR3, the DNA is TGTGCCAGTAGTATAAGTTTCAGCGCGAATCAGCCCCAGCATTTT. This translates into CASSISFSANQPQHF. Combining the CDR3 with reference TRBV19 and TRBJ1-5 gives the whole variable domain DGGITQSPKYLFRKEGQNVTLSCEQNLNHDAMYWYRQDPGQGLRLIYYSQIVNDFQKGDIAEGYSVSREKKESFPLTVTSAQKNPTAFYLCASSISFSANQPQHFGDGTRLSIL.

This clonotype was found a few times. The CDR3 spells CSARDHMANEKLFF. The CDR3 nucleotides read TGCAGTGCTAGAGATCACATGGCGAATGAAAAACTGTTTTTT. J is TRBJ1-4 and V is TRBV20-1; D gene unclear. Trimming pared 0 bases from V and 5 bases from J, leaving 10 bases between. Germline CDR1 reads DFQATT; CDR2 reads SNEGSKA (reference sequence). The CDR3 is made up of 14 amino acids.

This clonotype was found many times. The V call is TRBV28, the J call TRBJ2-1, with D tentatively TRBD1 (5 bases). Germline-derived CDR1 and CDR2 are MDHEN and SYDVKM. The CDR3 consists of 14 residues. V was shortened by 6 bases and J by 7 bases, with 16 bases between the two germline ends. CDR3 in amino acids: CASRGRALVNEQFF. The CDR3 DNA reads TGTGCCAGCAGAGGCAGGGCACTTGTGAATGAGCAGTTCTTC.

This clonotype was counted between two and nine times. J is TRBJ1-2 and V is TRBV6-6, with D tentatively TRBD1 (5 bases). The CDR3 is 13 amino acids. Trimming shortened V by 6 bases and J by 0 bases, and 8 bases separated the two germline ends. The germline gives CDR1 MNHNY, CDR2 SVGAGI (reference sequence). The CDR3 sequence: CASRQTANYGYTF. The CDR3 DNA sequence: TGTGCCAGCAGGCAGACAGCTAACTATGGCTACACCTTC.